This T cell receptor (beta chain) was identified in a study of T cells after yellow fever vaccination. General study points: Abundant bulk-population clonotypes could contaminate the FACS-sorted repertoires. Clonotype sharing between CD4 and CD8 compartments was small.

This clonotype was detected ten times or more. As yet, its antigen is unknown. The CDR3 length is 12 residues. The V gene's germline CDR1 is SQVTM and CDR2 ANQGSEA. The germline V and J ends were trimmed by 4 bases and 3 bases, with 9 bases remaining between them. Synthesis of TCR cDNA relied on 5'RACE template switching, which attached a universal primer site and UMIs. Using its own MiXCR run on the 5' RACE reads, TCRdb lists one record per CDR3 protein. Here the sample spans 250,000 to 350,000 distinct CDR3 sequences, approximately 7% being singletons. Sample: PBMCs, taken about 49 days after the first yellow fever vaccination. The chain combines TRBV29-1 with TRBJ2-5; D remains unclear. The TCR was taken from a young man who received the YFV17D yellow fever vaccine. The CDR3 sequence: CSVVSEKETQYF. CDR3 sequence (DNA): TGCAGCGTTGTATCGGAGAAAGAGACCCAGTACTTC.